This T cell receptor (beta chain) came from a study of cytomegalovirus exposure and HLA in healthy donors (dated by TCRdb to 2015 to 2018). About the investigation overall: According to an earlier analysis of a few hundred of the donors, some 170 million T cells yielded roughly 110 million unique TCR beta sequences and around 280 Gb of sequence data. Approximately 300 gigabases of sequencing data and 70 million to 95 million unique TCR sequences made up an early release that covered several hundred HLA-typed donors. Of the roughly 400 genotyped donors, 75% to 85% were placed in the genetic ancestry cluster associated with self-reported Caucasian donors. The study was designed to test whether signatures of past pathogen exposure could be identified by cataloging public T cell receptors. The T cell repertoires of several hundred subjects were profiled by immunosequencing and related to cytomegalovirus serostatus. Along with the approximately 620-subject first cohort, a separate validation cohort of over 90 different subjects was used. To predict cytomegalovirus infection status, the study brought together high-throughput TCR immunosequencing, statistical association of individual TCRs with disease status, and machine learning. A later analysis re-analyzed previously published TCR beta repertoires from 500 to 700 donors and added high-resolution HLA genotyping to study TCR occurrence patterns. Rather than using new phenotypic data, the later analysis identified candidate immune exposures from TCR beta sequences and from how often those sequences occurred across donors. In an earlier analysis of 500 to 650 of the donors, high-throughput TCR beta sequencing was used to judge whether each TCR beta V gene segment behaved as functional or pseudogenic. Donor age, sex, ethnicity and CMV serostatus were collected together with the repertoire data. A later genetic analysis used genome-wide SNP genotypes for about 60% of the roughly 700 donors, treating that subset as a discovery cohort. Every repertoire in the discovery cohort had been generated on one and the same sequencing platform. Class I and class II HLA loci were covered by the typing at four-digit resolution. Typing coverage differed by locus: A, B, C, DRB1 and DQB1 were typed in roughly 620-630 donors, DQA1 in roughly 500, DPA1 in 600 to 610, and DPB1 in roughly 450. Roughly 5 DR-DQ haplotypes were treated as single units for association and clustering because of strong linkage in the cohort. Across 300 to 400 genotyped donors of the cohort, an average of about 240,000 unique TCR beta nucleotide sequences per donor were sequenced, and about a sixth of those sequences were non-productive.

Overall results and qualifications from the work: A later genetic analysis reported fewer N-insertions in productive TCRs among donors in an Asian-associated ancestry cluster than the roughly 690-donor mean. Because counts were too low, 15 to 20 rarely observed V segments, including chromosome 9 orphons, were left out of the earlier analysis of some 600 of the donors. The study gave a list of 150 to 200 TCR beta chains associated with cytomegalovirus. Correlated functional status among segregating V segments might be attributable to linkage disequilibrium, but an unknown experimental factor could not be ruled out. A later analysis found that most CMV-associated TCR beta chains appeared HLA-restricted, with HLA associations seemingly driven largely by CMV exposure. In vitro tests confirmed that a few of the cytomegalovirus-associated TCR beta chains recognize cytomegalovirus antigens. An earlier analysis of several hundred of the donors showed that most TCR beta V segments appeared in productive rearrangements either about 90% or about 30% of the time, which broadly matched IMGT annotations. Because the 87-base-pair reads could not distinguish some IMGT-functional V segments, including TRBV6-2 and TRBV6-3, those segments were excluded. Across donors, most TCR sequences were observed very rarely, whereas some public TCRs were present in many individuals. HLA typing was unavailable for some donors at each locus, so association tests used only the typed subset. Specific HLA alleles were associated with 15,000 to 20,000 TCR beta sequences at a false discovery rate of 0.05 in a later analysis. According to a later analysis, parvovirus B19, influenza, CMV and Epstein-Barr virus appeared linked to several top co-occurrence clusters. The only immune exposure information available for the cohort was CMV serostatus. Strong co-occurrence of HLA alleles, especially DR and DQ, made assigning TCR associations to individual alleles difficult. The presence/absence analyses assumed that sequencing depth was roughly uniform across donors, and that assumption may not be true. A group of highly shared sequence variants was considered likely to be a technical artifact of the sequencing pipeline. Compared with equally common non-associated chains, HLA-associated TCR beta chains in a later analysis were more clonally expanded and had lower generation probabilities. A further reported finding was that TCR beta sequences accurately predicted the HLA-A and HLA-B alleles for most subjects in the first cohort. In this cohort, only TCR beta chains were sequenced, and detectable features were limited by the absence of alpha or paired-chain data. In a later analysis, TCR association rates were found to vary across HLA loci, with the most associated TCRs seen for DRB1 alleles and the fewest for HLA-C alleles. In both the original and validation cohorts, the classifier was reported to diagnose cytomegalovirus status with high specificity and sensitivity. According to the authors, the approach could potentially be generalized to other disease states and immunological phenotypes. A later genetic analysis associated a missense DCLRE1C variant with V-gene and J-gene trimming of TCR beta chains, and an independent cohort replicated the association.

In total, 630 or so healthy bone marrow donors made up the cohort. At the time of sampling, all cohort members were nominally healthy, though unrecorded immune exposures were likely present. The donor was CMV seronegative and belonged to the group of roughly 330 seronegative cohort members. A peripheral blood sample was provided by each donor, and peripheral blood mononuclear cells were used for TCR beta sequencing. The Qiagen DNeasy Blood Extraction Kit was used to extract genomic DNA from the blood cell samples. As regards this clone: The target of this receptor is not known. No qualities accompany the bases; no much larger clone lies one base away.

Library method: the immunoSEQ multiplex PCR assay. For the multiplex PCR, a mixture combining 60 forward primers for TCR Vbeta segments and 13 reverse primers for TCR Jbeta segments was used. A multiplex PCR assay on genomic DNA amplified the CDR3 region of rearranged TCR beta genes. The Illumina HiSeq System was used to sequence the amplified TCR beta libraries as 87-base-pair reads. The source study handled its data this way. A later analysis tallied roughly 76 million unique TCR beta chains across the approximately 670 repertoires, and around 9.9 million of those chains were shared by two or more donors. To remove PCR and sequencing errors, raw reads were error-corrected and collapsed into unique sequences using a nearest-neighbor algorithm that merged closely related sequences. Alignment of CDR3 sequences to IMGT reference sequences was used to assign V, D and J gene segments. Each retained sequence needed at least a six-nucleotide match to both a V gene segment and a J gene segment. Rearrangements were classified as productive when the CDR3 lacked stop codons and remained in frame with V and J, and all other rearrangements were classified as non-productive. CDR3 was defined by IMGT convention, running from the second conserved V-encoded cysteine to the conserved J-encoded phenylalanine. The earlier analysis of 587 of the donors excluded sequences that lacked an unambiguous match to a single V gene segment. An earlier analysis of approximately 590 of the donors classified V segments as functional when productive rearrangements were above 56.7% and as segregating when the standard deviation between donors was above 5%. A statistical classification framework was built for diagnosing cytomegalovirus status from the catalog of TCR beta chain sequences. A later analysis assigned V and J genes by comparing TCR nucleotide sequences with IMGT/GENE-DB human TR gene sequences. In a later analysis, CDR3 sequences and most-parsimonious VDJ recombination scenarios were assigned using the TCRdist pipeline. In a later analysis, each TCR beta chain was defined by its CDR3 amino acid sequence together with its V-gene family, and reads without a unique V-gene family were excluded. In a later analysis, approximately 590 highly shared, low-generation-probability nucleotide sequences were removed to address suspected cross-contamination and a sequencing artifact. A later analysis calculated a clonal expansion index for each public chain from normalized within-repertoire ranks of inferred template counts. In a later analysis, generation probabilities were computed using a VDJ recombination model fitted to out-of-frame rearrangements, and the results were checked against IGoR. A later analysis scored TCR-TCR, TCR-HLA and TCR-CMV co-occurrence with hypergeometric tests, applying a repertoire-size bias correction to TCR pairs. A later analysis estimated false discovery rates by permuting HLA or CMV assignments 20 times. In a later analysis, co-occurring TCRs were grouped using DBSCAN, and TCRdist sequence similarity was added for clustering within HLA-allele-positive subsets. For co-occurrence clustering, repertoires with fewer than 30,000 or more than 120,000 public chains were excluded, along with about five repertoires with anomalous nucleotide sharing. This immuneACCESS table, as held by TCRdb, lists in-frame sequences with V and J called but not all clones. Of the missing ones, under half trace to an unresolved V gene in checked studies; the others have no known cause. Clone size and the V and J calls come from that table; the DNA yielded D and trimming. For this sample there are 110,000 to 150,000 clones; 70% appear just once. 1.5% to 2% of the sample is in the top ten clones.

From the germline V gene, CDR1 is ENHRY and CDR2 is SYGVKD. V is pruned by 7 bases and J by 3 bases, leaving 9 bases of the junction without a gene match. Including the terminal cysteine and phenylalanine, the CDR3 comprises 16 residues. Just CDR3 DNA is preserved here, 48 bases in frame from base 1. Sequencing was carried out using PBMCs. The receptor was derived from a woman aged 25 to 39 in good health and CMV-seronegative. This chain joins TRBV10-3 to TRBJ2-1, with 10 central nucleotides matching TRBD2. The nucleotide sequence is given as TGTGCCATCAAACCTGGACTAGCGGTAAACTACAATGAGCAGTTCTTC. The translation is CAIKPGLAVNYNEQFF.